These T cell receptor beta chains were read from a single sample in a study of blood T cells in healthy people across ages. TCRdb recomputed calls from the 5' RACE reads with MiXCR, one row per CDR3 protein. The sample has some 1.5 million distinct CDR3 sequences, about 28% seen once. What was sequenced was blood. The receptors derive from a woman aged 30 to 39 in good health. Each CDR3 is given with its conserved first and last residue. Fields, in order: clone size, V gene, J gene, D gene, CDR3 protein, CDR3 DNA. The D gene is left open where the match is weak. A row's size may be missing; if present it is once, few, many or a size class.

>-|TRBV9|TRBJ2-7|-
CASSVSDPASEQYF
TGTGCCAGCAGCGTATCCGACCCTGCCTCCGAGCAGTACTTC
>many|TRBV7-2|TRBJ2-5|TRBD2
CASSYLLAGQETQYF
TGTGCCAGCAGTTACTTACTAGCGGGGCAAGAGACCCAGTACTTC
>-|TRBV2|TRBJ2-5|-
CASSEAGRGKGKETQYF
TGTGCCAGCAGTGAAGCGGGACGCGGTAAAGGGAAGGAGACCCAGTACTTC
>few|TRBV10-3|TRBJ1-1|-
CAISESGAEAFF
TGTGCCATCAGTGAGTCGGGGGCTGAAGCTTTCTTT
>-|TRBV29-1|TRBJ1-1|TRBD1
CSVGTGALSAEAFF
TGCAGCGTTGGGACAGGGGCCCTATCCGCTGAAGCTTTCTTT
>many|TRBV29-1|TRBJ2-7|TRBD2
CSVEIGLAGVEQYF
TGCAGCGTTGAAATAGGACTAGCGGGAGTCGAGCAGTACTTC
>-|TRBV20-1|TRBJ2-5|-
CSAKRASRAETQYF
TGCAGTGCTAAGAGGGCCTCCCGAGCGGAGACCCAGTACTTC
>many|TRBV5-1|TRBJ2-1|-
CASSFPGRGDNEQFF
TGCGCCAGCAGCTTCCCCGGCAGGGGGGACAATGAGCAGTTCTTC
>few|TRBV28|TRBJ1-2|-
CASSDSLGNYGYTF
TGTGCCAGCAGTGACAGCTTGGGAAACTATGGCTACACCTTC
>-|TRBV12-3/TRBV12-4|TRBJ2-3|TRBD2
CASTSTSGVRTDTEYF
TGTGCCAGCACCAGCACTAGCGGAGTGAGAACAGATACGGAGTATTTT
>few|TRBV30|TRBJ2-3|TRBD1
CAWSVRHRGNGDTQYF
TGTGCCTGGAGTGTACGGCACAGGGGAAATGGAGATACGCAGTATTTT
>-|TRBV5-1|TRBJ2-5|TRBD2
CASSLGLAEPQETQYF
TGCGCCAGCAGCTTAGGACTAGCGGAGCCCCAAGAGACCCAGTACTTC
>-|TRBV27|TRBJ2-7|-
CASSLSSTYEQDF
TGTGCCAGCAGTTTATCGAGTACCTACGAGCAGGACTTC
>few|TRBV7-9|TRBJ1-2|-
CATARSHGYTF
TGTGCCACGGCTCGGTCCCATGGCTACACCTTC
>few|TRBV19|TRBJ1-2|-
CASRQENYGYTF
TGTGCCAGTAGGCAGGAGAACTATGGCTACACCTTC
>few|TRBV2|TRBJ2-5|TRBD2
CASSDAGGRGETQYF
TGTGCCAGCAGTGACGCGGGCGGGAGGGGAGAGACCCAGTACTTC
>many|TRBV15|TRBJ2-5|-
CATSASGQETQYF
TGTGCCACCAGCGCTTCGGGGCAAGAGACCCAGTACTTC
>-|TRBV12-3/TRBV12-4|TRBJ2-3|-
CASSFETSTDTQYF
TGTGCCAGCAGTTTTGAGACAAGCACAGATACGCAGTATTTT
>many|TRBV15|TRBJ1-2|-
CATSRDLGLDGYTF
TGTGCCACCAGCAGAGATCTCGGGTTGGATGGCTACACCTTC
>-|TRBV5-5|TRBJ2-1|-
CASRWGSGPRNEQFF
TGTGCCAGCAGGTGGGGTAGCGGCCCGCGAAATGAGCAGTTCTTC
>-|TRBV7-9|TRBJ2-7|-
CASSFETPGSEQYF
TGTGCCAGCAGCTTCGAAACCCCGGGGTCCGAGCAGTACTTC
>-|TRBV20-1|TRBJ1-3|-
CSGLHPGNTIYF
TGCAGTGGTTTACATCCTGGAAACACCATATATTTT
>-|TRBV6-6|TRBJ2-1|-
CASSSPSGSGINEQFF
TGTGCCAGCAGTAGCCCCTCGGGGAGCGGAATCAATGAGCAGTTCTTC
>-|TRBV15|TRBJ1-1|-
CATSRGSTEPRVAFF
TGTGCCACCAGCAGAGGTTCGACAGAGCCAAGGGTAGCTTTCTTT
>few|TRBV5-5|TRBJ2-1|-
CASIRDWASYNEQFF
TGTGCCAGCATCCGCGATTGGGCCTCCTACAATGAGCAGTTCTTC
>-|TRBV6-1|TRBJ1-1|-
CTSSAGTEGSTEAFF
TGTACCAGCAGTGCCGGGACCGAGGGGTCCACTGAAGCTTTCTTT
>-|TRBV25-1|TRBJ2-2|TRBD2
CASSIRGGLDTGELFF
TGTGCCAGCAGCATCCGGGGGGGGCTCGACACCGGGGAGCTGTTTTTT
>few|TRBV9|TRBJ1-2|-
CASSVAAAPAGYTF
TGTGCCAGCAGCGTAGCAGCAGCCCCGGCTGGCTACACCTTC
>few|TRBV6-1|TRBJ2-3|TRBD2
CASSKGSGVDDTQYF
TGTGCCAGCAGTAAAGGTAGCGGGGTCGACGATACGCAGTATTTT
>-|TRBV28|TRBJ1-2|-
CASSFSGFNYDYTF
TGTGCCAGCAGTTTTTCGGGCTTTAACTATGACTACACCTTC
>-|TRBV6-5|TRBJ2-1|TRBD1
CASSLTGGGNERFF
TGTGCCAGCAGTTTGACAGGGGGCGGCAATGAGCGGTTCTTC
>-|TRBV4-3|TRBJ2-1|TRBD2
CASSQDGLAVYNEQFF
TGCGCCAGCAGCCAAGATGGCCTAGCGGTCTACAATGAGCAGTTCTTC
>few|TRBV18|TRBJ2-7|-
CASSPPGLPPTRQYF
TGTGCCAGCTCACCACCGGGCCTACCTCCTACGAGGCAGTACTTC
>few|TRBV5-6|TRBJ2-3|-
CASSLVGLPSDTQYF
TGTGCCAGCAGCTTGGTGGGACTGCCCTCAGATACGCAGTATTTT
>once|TRBV27|TRBJ2-7|-
CTSSLRDSSYEQYF
TGTACCAGCAGTTTGCGGGACAGCTCCTACGAGCAGTACTTC
>-|TRBV10-3|TRBJ2-2|TRBD2
CAISGLAGADGELFF
TGTGCAATCAGTGGATTAGCGGGAGCAGACGGGGAGCTGTTTTTT
>few|TRBV7-9|TRBJ2-1|TRBD1
CASSPPRTGMVYNEQFF
TGTGCCAGCAGCCCACCCCGGACAGGGATGGTCTACAATGAGCAGTTCTTC
>few|TRBV5-1|TRBJ1-2|-
CASSIFNSNYGYTF
TGCGCCAGCAGCATTTTTAATTCCAACTATGGCTACACCTTC
>-|TRBV20-1|TRBJ2-7|-
CSASDLIPITYEQYF
TGCAGTGCTTCTGACCTGATTCCGATAACCTACGAGCAGTACTTC
>few|TRBV15|TRBJ2-5|-
CAASRTLVIQETQYF
TGTGCCGCCAGCAGAACCCTTGTGATCCAAGAGACCCAGTACTTC
>few|TRBV12-3/TRBV12-4|TRBJ2-5|-
CASSPGRKEYQETQYF
TGTGCCAGCAGCCCAGGACGGAAAGAGTACCAAGAGACCCAGTACTTC
>few|TRBV5-1|TRBJ2-2|TRBD1
CASSLAGQMNTGELFF
TGCGCCAGCAGCTTGGCGGGACAGATGAACACCGGGGAGCTGTTTTTT
>-|TRBV4-3|TRBJ1-1|TRBD1
CASSQDRQGVMNTEAFF
TGCGCCAGCAGCCAAGATCGACAGGGGGTCATGAATACTGAAGCTTTCTTT